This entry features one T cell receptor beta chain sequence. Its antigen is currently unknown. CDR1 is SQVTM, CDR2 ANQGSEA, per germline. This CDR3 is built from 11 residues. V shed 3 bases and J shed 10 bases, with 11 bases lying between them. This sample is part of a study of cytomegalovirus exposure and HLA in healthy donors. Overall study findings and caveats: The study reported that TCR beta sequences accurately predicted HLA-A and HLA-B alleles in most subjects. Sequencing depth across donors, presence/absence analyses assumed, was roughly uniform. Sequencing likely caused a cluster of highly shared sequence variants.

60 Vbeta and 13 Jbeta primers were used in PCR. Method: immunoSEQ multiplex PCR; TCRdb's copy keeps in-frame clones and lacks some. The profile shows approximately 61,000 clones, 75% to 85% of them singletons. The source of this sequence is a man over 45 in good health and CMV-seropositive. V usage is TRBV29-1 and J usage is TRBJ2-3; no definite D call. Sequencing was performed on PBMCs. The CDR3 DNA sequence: TGCAGCGTTGATTCTAGTAGTGCGCAGTATTTT. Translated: CSVDSSSAQYF.